The clone carrying this TCR beta chain was seen a few times. The antigen is unknown. The data originate from a study of cytomegalovirus exposure and HLA in healthy donors. Study results and caveats: Rare TCR sequences predominated, though certain public TCRs were found in many donors. Cytomegalovirus association was assigned to more than 150 TCR beta chains. TCR beta V segments were, for the most part, productive about 87% or about 30% of the time in an earlier analysis.

Trimming took off 2 bases at V and 5 bases at J, with 11 bases between the two ends. The CDR3 is made up of 14 amino acids. Germline values: CDR1 MNHNS, CDR2 SASEGT. It was with 60 Vbeta and 13 Jbeta primers that the PCR ran. Generated by immunoSEQ multiplex PCR, the TCRdb table keeps only in-frame clones and is missing some. The sample includes some 140,000 clones, approximately 10% of them seen just once. The V gene is TRBV6-1, the J gene TRBJ2-3; D not resolved. The material sequenced was PBMCs. This receptor was identified in a woman aged 40-49 years in good health and CMV-seropositive. CDR3 residues: CASSEIPPRDTQYF. DNA for the CDR3: TGTGCCAGCAGTGAAATCCCCCCCAGAGATACGCAGTATTTT.